These 29 T cell receptor beta chains were all obtained from the same sample, sequenced in a study of T-cell memory formation after mild COVID-19. MiXCR, run by TCRdb on the 5' RACE reads, gives a single entry per CDR3 protein. The data hold roughly 150,000 distinct CDR3 sequences, with about 14% observed a single time. Material: PBMCs or a T cell subset sorted from them (not recorded which). Every receptor here comes from an adult woman who had mild COVID-19 (a few samples of this study predate the infection). Cell type and time point are not known.

This clonotype was seen more than once but under ten times. The rearrangement joins TRBV5-1 to TRBJ2-1, with 8 bases that match TRBD1. Germline CDR1 is SGHRS and CDR2 is YFSETQ. With V trimmed by 4 bases and J by 15 bases, 15 bases remained unmatched. The CDR3 contains 14 residues. The CDR3 sequence is CASSAGQGGNNLFF. The CDR3, as DNA: TGCGCCAGCAGCGCTGGACAGGGCGGGAACAATCTGTTCTTC.

This clonotype was counted a few times. V is TRBV4-1 and J is TRBJ1-2; TRBD1 matches 7 bases. Germline CDR1 reads MGHRA; CDR2 reads YSYEKL. Germline trimming cut 5 bases from V and 8 bases from J; bases unmatched to any gene: 11. The CDR3 has 14 residues. The CDR3 here is CASSTSEGAHGYTF. The DNA of the CDR3 is TGCGCCAGCAGCACTTCCGAGGGGGCGCACGGCTACACCTTC.

This clonotype was detected only a few times. The chain recombines TRBV4-1 with TRBJ1-1; 9 nucleotides align to TRBD1. The CDR3 length is 15 residues. Germline CDR1 MGHRA, CDR2 YSYEKL. The V segment lost 4 bases and the J segment 5 bases; nucleotides outside the gene matches: 8. The CDR3 spells CASSLNRGRLTEAFF. CDR3 DNA: TGCGCCAGCAGCCTGAACAGGGGGCGACTTACTGAAGCTTTCTTT.

This clonotype was counted only a few times. The chain uses TRBV9 and TRBJ2-1; D is unclear. Germline V gene data show CDR1 as SGDLS and CDR2 as YYNGEE. The CDR3 is 14 residues long. With 4 bases removed from V and 6 bases from J, the gap between germline ends came to 14 bases. CDR3 in amino acids: CASSLNEPTNEQFF. For the CDR3, the DNA is TGTGCCAGCAGCCTCAATGAACCTACCAATGAGCAGTTCTTC.

This clonotype was picked up a small number of times. The chain links TRBV29-1 to TRBJ2-7; unclear D gene. Trimming left V 1 base short and J 2 bases short, with 9 bases between. The CDR3 totals 13 residues. The germline CDR1 and CDR2 sequences are SQVTM and ANQGSEA. CDR3 DNA: TGCAGCGTTGAAGGGTCTGAAACCTACGAGCAGTACTTC. Translation: CSVEGSETYEQYF.

This clonotype was detected only a few times. The CDR3 spells CSFRDRVNTGELFF. For the CDR3, the DNA is TGCAGCTTTAGGGACAGGGTGAACACCGGGGAGCTGTTTTTT. The chain has TRBV29-1 and TRBJ2-2; 9 nucleotides align to TRBD1. There are 14 residues in the CDR3. V lost 8 bases, J lost 1 base, and 5 bases stayed unmatched. Per germline, CDR1 SQVTM and CDR2 ANQGSEA.

This clonotype was recorded a few times. The chain recombines TRBV5-1 with TRBJ2-3; 7 nucleotides line up with TRBD2. CDR3 length: 15 residues. V shed 3 bases and J 2 bases; nucleotides not matched to a gene: 6. Germline lookup yields CDR1 SGHRS and CDR2 YFSETQ. The CDR3 region is CASSSLAAVTDTQYF. The CDR3 DNA reads as TGCGCCAGCAGCTCGCTAGCGGCGGTCACAGATACGCAGTATTTT.

This clonotype came up a few times. V gene TRBV4-2 combines with J gene TRBJ2-5; TRBD2 aligns across 15 bases. With V trimmed by 0 bases and J by 7 bases, 6 bases remained unmatched. The CDR3 runs to 17 residues. Germline V gives CDR1 LGHNA, CDR2 YNFKEQ. The CDR3 loop reads CASSQDSGLAGGGTQYF. CDR3 nucleotide sequence: TGTGCCAGCAGCCAAGACTCCGGACTAGCGGGAGGGGGGACCCAGTACTTC.

This clonotype appeared a few times. V and J are TRBV20-1 and TRBJ1-5; D is possibly TRBD1 (6 bases). Trimming took 4 bases from V and 3 from J, leaving 16 bases between them. CDR1 DFQATT and CDR2 SNEGSKA come from the germline V gene (reference sequence). CDR3 length: 15 amino acids. CDR3 DNA sequence: TGCAGTGCTACAAACGTACGGGGGCTCAATCAGCCCCAGCATTTT. It specifies CSATNVRGLNQPQHF.

The V call is TRBV4-1, the J call TRBJ1-1; D is undetermined. CDR3 length equals 15 residues. The V gene's germline CDR1 is MGHRA and CDR2 YSYEKL. V lost 1 base to trimming and J lost 6 bases, with 15 bases between them. CDR3 loop: CASSQVGRAFPEAFF. In DNA form, the CDR3 reads TGCGCCAGCAGCCAAGTCGGACGGGCCTTCCCTGAAGCTTTCTTT.

This rearrangement joins TRBV4-1 to TRBJ1-6; a possible D gene is TRBD1 (5 bases). Deletions cut 5 bases from V and 7 bases from J, with 15 bases between. Germline V CDR1 and CDR2: MGHRA, YSYEKL. CDR3 length: 15 amino acids. Written as DNA, the CDR3 is TGCGCCAGCAGCGCGGACACGACCTTGAATTCACCCCTCCACTTT. It translates to CASSADTTLNSPLHF.

This clonotype was seen more than once but under ten times. The chain recombines TRBV12-3 or TRBV12-4 with TRBJ1-1; D is ambiguous. V lost 7 bases, J lost 1 base, and 10 bases lay in between. CDR3 length equals 13 residues. CDR3 nucleotide sequence: TGTGCCAGCAACCGAGGAGAGAACACTGAAGCTTTCTTT. Translating it yields CASNRGENTEAFF.

The chain employs TRBV11-2 and TRBJ2-1; TRBD2 agrees at 7 bases. From germline, CDR1 is SGHAT and CDR2 FQNNGV. The CDR3 has 16 amino acids. With V trimmed by 6 bases and J by 10 bases, 18 bases remained unmatched. The CDR3 loop is CASSSTMGGRSGEQFF. CDR3 DNA sequence: TGTGCCAGCAGTTCTACGATGGGCGGGAGATCTGGCGAGCAGTTCTTC.

This clonotype was seen a handful of times. The rearrangement links TRBV5-1 to TRBJ1-1; maybe TRBD1 (5 bases). The CDR3 is 16 residues long. The germline V gene encodes CDR1 SGHRS and CDR2 YFSETQ. V gave up 2 bases and J gave up 0 bases, with 14 bases separating them. CDR3 loop: CASSLNPGQLNTEAFF. CDR3 in DNA: TGCGCCAGCAGCTTAAATCCGGGGCAGCTGAACACTGAAGCTTTCTTT.

The chain couples TRBV19 to TRBJ2-1; a weak D match, TRBD1 (6 bases). The CDR3 runs to 17 residues. Germline values: CDR1 LNHDA, CDR2 SQIVND (reference sequence). V gave up 3 bases and J gave up 0 bases, with 15 bases separating them. The CDR3 loop reads CASSILGTISSYNEQFF. Here the CDR3 DNA reads TGTGCCAGTAGTATCTTAGGGACAATTAGCTCCTACAATGAGCAGTTCTTC. The whole variable domain, filled in from reference TRBV19 and TRBJ2-1, reads DGGITQSPKYLFRKEGQNVTLSCEQNLNHDAMYWYRQDPGQGLRLIYYSQIVNDFQKGDIAEGYSVSREKKESFPLTVTSAQKNPTAFYLCASSILGTISSYNEQFFGPGTRLTVL.

This clonotype turned up a few times. This chain uses TRBV18 with TRBJ2-1; 8 bases fit TRBD2. Germline V gene sequence: CDR1 KGHSH, CDR2 LQKENI. V lost 2 bases to trimming and J lost 0 bases; unmatched junction nucleotides: 6. This CDR3 contains 17 residues. The CDR3 DNA sequence: TGTGCCAGCTCACCAGCGGGGGGCCCAAGCTCCTACAATGAGCAGTTCTTC. Translating gives CASSPAGGPSSYNEQFF.

With respect to this clonotype: This sequence may be a read error, since a much larger clone differs from it by one base. The rearrangement uses TRBV12-3 or TRBV12-4 and TRBJ2-3, with D perhaps assigned TRBD1 or TRBD2 (5 bases each). Trimming stripped 6 bases from V and 2 bases from J, with 18 bases between. The CDR3 totals 16 residues. This CDR3 reads CASRGDMGLPTDTQYF. Written as DNA, the CDR3 is TGTGCCAGCAGGGGAGACATGGGGCTCCCCACAGATACGCAGTATTTT.

In this sample, this clonotype turned up a few times. The gene calls are TRBV30 and TRBJ2-3, with a possible D match to TRBD1 (5 bases). The CDR3 loop spans 13 amino acids. Germline V CDR1 and CDR2: GTSNPN, SVGIG (reference sequence). The V end lost 8 bases, the J end lost 6 bases, and 18 bases lay between the germline ends. The CDR3 DNA reads TGTGCCGGCGGACACCTTCCATCCGATACGCAGTATTTT. Its translation is CAGGHLPSDTQYF.

This clonotype was observed a few times. The V and J genes are TRBV7-2 and TRBJ2-7; unclear D gene. The CDR3 contains 14 residues. Trimming took off 4 bases at V and 7 bases at J, with 17 bases between the two ends. From germline, CDR1 is SGHTA and CDR2 FQGNSA. DNA for the CDR3: TGTGCCAGCAGCTCGACCGAAGCCCTCGGGGAGCAGTACTTC. Translation gives CASSSTEALGEQYF. Looking up the rest from reference TRBV7-2 and TRBJ2-7 gives the full variable domain: GAGVSQSPSNKVTEKGKDVELRCDPISGHTALYWYRQSLGQGLEFLIYFQGNSAPDKSGLPSDRFSAERTGGSVSTLTIQRTQQEDSAVYLCASSSTEALGEQYFGPGTRLTVT.

This clonotype occurred a few times. V gene TRBV5-1 combines with J gene TRBJ1-3; 9 bases agree with TRBD1. J gave up 0 bases and V 5 bases, and 6 bases lay outside the gene matches. This CDR3 is built from 16 residues. Germline values: CDR1 SGHRS, CDR2 YFSETQ. The CDR3 DNA sequence: TGCGCCAGCAGACAATGGACAGGGGTCTCTGGAAACACCATATATTTT. This sequence encodes CASRQWTGVSGNTIYF.

This clonotype showed up just a few times. The V call is TRBV5-4, the J call TRBJ2-7; a weak D match, TRBD1 (5 bases). CDR1 and CDR2 from the germline V gene are SGHNT and YYREEE (reference sequence). V lost 4 bases, J lost 1 base, and 9 bases lay in between. This CDR3 contains 13 residues. The CDR3 nucleotides read TGTGCCAGCAGCGCAGGGTGGTCCTACGAGCAGTACTTC. It is translated as CASSAGWSYEQYF.

This clonotype turned up a few times. This chain's CDR3 is CASSLVPPLAGRGDEQFF. The CDR3 DNA reads as TGTGCCAGCAGCTTAGTTCCCCCGCTAGCAGGAAGGGGTGATGAGCAGTTCTTC. The chain links TRBV11-3 to TRBJ2-1; D may be TRBD1 or TRBD2 (5 bases each). The CDR3 is made up of 18 amino acids. V shed 1 base and J shed 8 bases, with 24 bases lying between them. Germline CDR1 reads SGHNT; CDR2 reads YENEEA.

This clonotype was seen a handful of times. The chain joins TRBV11-2 to TRBJ2-7; either TRBD1 or TRBD2 may supply D (6 bases each). CDR1 is SGHAT and CDR2 is FQNNGV in the germline V gene. V lost 1 base and J lost 3, with 19 bases in between. This CDR3 has 17 amino acids. The CDR3 reads CASSLGAIGGKGYEQYF. CDR3 in DNA: TGTGCCAGCAGCTTAGGGGCGATCGGGGGCAAAGGCTACGAGCAGTACTTC.

This clonotype was seen only a few times. V and J are TRBV7-3 and TRBJ2-5, with 7 positions matching TRBD2. This CDR3 is built from 15 residues. V trimming: 3 bases; J trimming: 3 bases; junction bases outside the gene matches: 7. Germline CDR1 reads SGHTA; CDR2 reads FQGTGA. The CDR3 DNA is TGTGCCAGCAGCTTCTCTTCCAGCGGGAAAGAGACCCAGTACTTC. Translated, it gives CASSFSSSGKETQYF.

This clonotype was observed a handful of times. The chain's CDR3 is CASTQTSYRAGANVLTF. CDR3 nucleotide sequence: TGTGCCAGCACCCAGACGTCCTACAGGGCCGGGGCCAACGTCCTGACTTTC. The chain links TRBV7-3 to TRBJ2-6; perhaps TRBD1 as D (6 bases). The CDR3 extends over 17 amino acids. Germline CDR1 is SGHTA and CDR2 is FQGTGA. The V end lost 7 bases, the J end lost 4 bases, and 20 bases lay between the germline ends.

This clonotype was observed a few times. V usage is TRBV11-3 and J usage is TRBJ2-1; 8 bases align to TRBD1. CDR1 is SGHNT and CDR2 is YENEEA in the germline V gene. V lost 1 base to trimming and J lost 3 bases; unmatched junction nucleotides: 5. The CDR3 has 16 residues. Here the CDR3 reads CASSLGRDRIYNEQFF. The CDR3 DNA sequence: TGTGCCAGCAGCTTAGGACGGGACAGGATCTACAATGAGCAGTTCTTC.

This clonotype has a count of ten or more. The rearrangement uses TRBV29-1 and TRBJ1-1; 8 bases map to TRBD1. Germline V lookup: CDR1 SQVTM, CDR2 ANQGSEA. The CDR3 is 13 residues long. V gave up 6 bases and J gave up 5 bases; unmatched junction bases: 8. The CDR3 coding sequence is TGCAGCGTGGGACAGGATTTGGGGACTGAAGCTTTCTTT. Translated: CSVGQDLGTEAFF.

V usage is TRBV3-1 and J usage is TRBJ2-2; D ambiguous. The germline gives CDR1 LGHDT, CDR2 YNNKEL (reference sequence). V was trimmed by 1 base and J by 2 bases, leaving 11 bases between them. The length of the CDR3 is 16 residues. Here the CDR3 reads CASSQVLTANTGELFF. CDR3 coding DNA: TGTGCCAGCAGCCAAGTGTTGACGGCTAACACCGGGGAGCTGTTTTTT.

The chain joins TRBV12-3 or TRBV12-4 to TRBJ2-7; D remains ambiguous. The CDR3 contains 15 residues. Trimming left V 1 base short and J 0 bases short, with 10 bases between. The CDR3 loop reads CASSLVDATSYEQYF. CDR3 coding DNA: TGTGCCAGCAGTTTAGTGGATGCAACCTCCTACGAGCAGTACTTC.